Presented here are 19 T cell receptor beta chains from one specimen sequenced in a study of cytomegalovirus exposure and HLA in healthy donors. It was with 60 Vbeta and 13 Jbeta primers that the PCR ran. Using immunoSEQ multiplex PCR, the repertoire was profiled, and TCRdb retains in-frame clones only, with some absent. Among about 96,000 clones, 60% to 75% were seen once, and the ten largest hold 13% to 15%. Sequencing was carried out using PBMCs. These receptor sequences come from a woman aged 70-85 years in good health and CMV-seropositive.

The rearrangement links TRBV18 to TRBJ2-2, with D possibly matching TRBD1 (6 bases). Germline CDR1 and CDR2: KGHSH and LQKENI. V dropped 2 bases and J dropped 4 bases, with 8 bases sitting between them. The CDR3 has 14 residues. The CDR3 sequence: CASSPEGGTGELFF. The CDR3 region has the DNA TGTGCCAGCTCACCAGAAGGGGGCACCGGGGAGCTGTTTTTT.

This rearrangement joins TRBV6-1 to TRBJ1-5; D is perhaps TRBD1 (6 bases). Germline V gene lookup returns CDR1 MNHNS and CDR2 SASEGT. Between the trimmed V and J ends, which lost 7 bases and 8 bases, there was a span of 18 bases. The length of the CDR3 is 14 residues. The CDR3 DNA sequence: TGTGCCAGCATTTTACAGGGTCAGTGGGAGCCCCAGCATTTT. This codes for CASILQGQWEPQHF.

The V gene is TRBV5-1, the J gene TRBJ2-3; D is ambiguous. Germline CDR1 and CDR2: SGHRS and YFSETQ. Trimming left V 6 bases short and J 2 bases short, with 10 bases between. The CDR3 has 13 amino acids. The CDR3: CASNRSPTDTQYF. The DNA of the CDR3 is TGCGCCAGCAACAGATCGCCCACAGATACGCAGTATTTT.

The gene calls are TRBV9 and TRBJ2-2; 7 bases align to TRBD1. Germline CDR1 reads SGDLS; CDR2 reads YYNGEE. The CDR3 covers 15 residues. V lost 4 bases and J lost 6; bases outside the gene matches: 9. The CDR3 loop is CASSSSGTVAGELFF. In DNA form, the CDR3 reads TGTGCCAGCAGCTCCTCCGGGACAGTGGCCGGGGAGCTGTTTTTT.

The chain uses TRBV7-3 and TRBJ2-1; TRBD2 agrees at 7 bases. The CDR3 spans 15 residues. Germline-derived CDR1 and CDR2 are SGHTA and FQGTGA. The V segment lost 2 bases and the J segment 4 bases; nucleotides outside the gene matches: 5. In DNA, the CDR3 is TGTGCCAGCAGCTTACAGGGACTAATGTACAATGAGCAGTTCTTC. Translating it yields CASSLQGLMYNEQFF.

The genes are TRBV2 and TRBJ2-1; 9 bases are shared with TRBD1. This CDR3 has 14 residues. Germline values: CDR1 SNHLY, CDR2 FYNNEI. V shed 10 bases and J 9 bases; nucleotides not matched to a gene: 13. The CDR3 DNA reads as TGTGCCACCCAATCGAACAGGGGGCTGTCTGAGCAGTTCTTC. This sequence encodes CATQSNRGLSEQFF.

This clone showed up just once. V gene TRBV25-1 combines with J gene TRBJ2-3; D uncertain. CDR1 and CDR2 (germline): MGHDK, SYGVNS. V gave up 5 bases and J gave up 1 base, with 13 bases separating them. The CDR3 extends over 15 amino acids. Here the CDR3 DNA reads TGTGCCAGCAGTCCCACGGTCGCCCGCACAGATACGCAGTATTTT. This translates into CASSPTVARTDTQYF.

The chain joins TRBV10-1 to TRBJ2-5, with 8 bases aligning to TRBD1. The length of the CDR3 is 13 residues. The germline V gene has CDR1 WNHNN and CDR2 SYGVQD (reference sequence). V lost 8 bases to trimming and J lost 3 bases; unmatched junction nucleotides: 5. CDR3 protein: CASARDRKETQYF. The CDR3 DNA is TGCGCCAGCGCCCGGGACAGGAAAGAGACCCAGTACTTC.

The chain is built from TRBV13 and TRBJ2-1, with 9 positions matching TRBD1. V lost 3 bases to trimming and J lost 12 bases; unmatched junction nucleotides: 3. The CDR3 spans 12 residues. Germline V gene data show CDR1 as PRHDT and CDR2 as FYEKMQ (reference sequence). The CDR3 here is CASSLGTGWQFF. CDR3 in DNA: TGTGCCAGCAGCTTGGGGACAGGGTGGCAGTTCTTC.

For this clone: A junction end diverges from the germline sequence, so it may reflect a read error. V and J are TRBV5-5 and TRBJ2-7, with 9 bases that match TRBD1. This CDR3 spans 16 amino acids. Germline CDR1 and CDR2: SGHKS and YYEKEE (reference sequence). CDR3: CASTLAVDRGANEQYF. The CDR3 DNA reads TGTGCCAGCACCTTGGCCGTCGACAGGGGGGCTAACGAGCAGTACTTC.

The CDR3 sequence: CASSPVAGGGTDTQYF. The CDR3 DNA is TGTGCCAGCAGCCCGGTCGCGGGAGGGGGTACAGATACGCAGTATTTT. The chain is built from TRBV7-3 and TRBJ2-3, with 9 bases identical to TRBD2. The CDR3 extends over 16 amino acids. Trimming at V came to 5 bases and at J to 3 bases, leaving 9 bases not matched to a gene. The germline V gene has CDR1 SGHTA and CDR2 FQGTGA.

In DNA, the CDR3 is TGTGCCAGCAGCTCCGGCACGACAGGCTCCGTGCAGTACTTC. The encoded protein is CASSSGTTGSVQYF. The V gene is TRBV7-3, the J gene TRBJ2-7, with D possibly being TRBD1 (6 bases). Trimming stripped 4 bases from V and 9 bases from J, with 19 bases between. CDR3 length equals 14 residues. Germline lookup yields CDR1 SGHTA and CDR2 FQGTGA.

This sequence joins TRBV19 and TRBJ2-3; 8 positions match TRBD2. CDR3 length equals 16 residues. The V segment lost 3 bases and the J segment 7 bases; nucleotides outside the gene matches: 12. CDR1 LNHDA and CDR2 SQIVND come from the germline V gene (reference sequence). The CDR3 DNA sequence: TGTGCCAGTAGTATTACTAGCGGCCAAAAGAGGAATACGCAGTATTTT. Translated, it gives CASSITSGQKRNTQYF.

J is TRBJ1-4 and V is TRBV30, with D uncertain. Germline loops: CDR1 GTSNPN, CDR2 SVGIG (reference sequence). The length of the CDR3 is 14 residues. Trimming took off 5 bases at V and 4 bases at J, with 14 bases between the two ends. The CDR3 loop reads CAWGLGGNNEKLFF. The CDR3 DNA follows: TGTGCCTGGGGATTGGGCGGGAATAATGAAAAACTGTTTTTT.

V gene TRBV5-1 combines with J gene TRBJ2-7; 10 bases match TRBD1. CDR3 length equals 14 residues. J lost 2 bases, V lost 4 bases, and 3 bases had no gene match. CDR1 and CDR2 from the germline V gene are SGHRS and YFSETQ. The CDR3 sequence: CASSGTGVTYEQYF. The CDR3 DNA reads as TGCGCCAGCAGCGGGACAGGGGTTACCTACGAGCAGTACTTC.

This clone appeared a few times. The chain links TRBV7-9 to TRBJ2-1; 9 bases map to TRBD1. Germline V gene lookup returns CDR1 SEHNR and CDR2 FQNEAQ (reference sequence). The CDR3 covers 16 residues. Germline trimming cut 4 bases from V and 7 bases from J; bases unmatched to any gene: 11. DNA of the CDR3: TGTGCCAGCAGCTCGCAATTACAGGGGGCAGGGAATGAGCAGTTCTTC. Translated, it gives CASSSQLQGAGNEQFF.

The V and J genes are TRBV7-3 and TRBJ2-1, with D perhaps TRBD2 (5 bases). Trimming shortened V by 3 bases and J by 10 bases, and 19 bases separated the two germline ends. This CDR3 has 15 amino acids. CDR1 is SGHTA, CDR2 FQGTGA, per germline. The CDR3 DNA follows: TGTGCCAGCAGCTTCAGCGGTGCCGGAGTACGGGAGCAGTTCTTC. This gives the protein CASSFSGAGVREQFF.

V usage is TRBV19 and J usage is TRBJ2-7; 9 positions match TRBD2. V lost 0 bases to trimming and J lost 6 bases; unmatched junction nucleotides: 6. The CDR3 consists of 15 residues. Per germline, CDR1 LNHDA and CDR2 SQIVND (reference sequence). CDR3 amino acids: CASSIDLLAGVEQYF. The CDR3 nucleotides read TGTGCCAGTAGTATAGACCTACTAGCGGGTGTCGAGCAGTACTTC.

V and J are TRBV11-2 and TRBJ2-5; possible D gene TRBD1, 5 bases. Germline lookup yields CDR1 SGHAT and CDR2 FQNNGV. This CDR3 spans 14 amino acids. The germline V and J ends were trimmed by 5 bases and 1 base, with 11 bases remaining between them. The CDR3 DNA sequence: TGTGCCAGCAGCCTCAGGGTCCCCCAAGAGACCCAGTACTTC. Translation gives CASSLRVPQETQYF.